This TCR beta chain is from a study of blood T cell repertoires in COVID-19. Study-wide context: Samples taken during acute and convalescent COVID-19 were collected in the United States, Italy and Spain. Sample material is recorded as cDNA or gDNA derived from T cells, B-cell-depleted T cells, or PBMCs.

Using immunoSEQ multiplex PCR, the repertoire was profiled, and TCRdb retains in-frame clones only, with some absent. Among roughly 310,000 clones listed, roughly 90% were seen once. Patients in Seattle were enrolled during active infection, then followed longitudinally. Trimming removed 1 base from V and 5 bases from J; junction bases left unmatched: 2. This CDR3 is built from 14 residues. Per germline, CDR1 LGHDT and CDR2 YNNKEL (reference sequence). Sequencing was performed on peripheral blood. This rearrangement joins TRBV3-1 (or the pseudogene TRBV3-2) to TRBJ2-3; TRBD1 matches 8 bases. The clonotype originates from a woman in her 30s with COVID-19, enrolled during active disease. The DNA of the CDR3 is TGTGCCAGCAGCCAAGGGACAGGGCAAGATACGCAGTATTTT. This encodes CASSQGTGQDTQYF.